The 15 T cell receptor beta chains reported below all come from one sample, sequenced in a study of shared clonotypes between healthy human individuals. Libraries were prepared by immunoSEQ multiplex PCR; TCRdb keeps only in-frame clonotypes and omits some of them. The top ten hold 0.45% of the sample, which has around 1.5 million clones, approximately 98% seen once. Sequencing was done on a sample of naive CD4+ T cells sorted from blood. The subset denotes: CD45RA+ positively selected. The origin of the receptors is a man in his thirties or forties in good health.

The J gene is TRBJ1-2, the V gene TRBV28; 9 nucleotides agree with TRBD1. The germline gives CDR1 MDHEN, CDR2 SYDVKM. The V segment lost 2 bases and the J segment 5 bases; nucleotides outside the gene matches: 3. The CDR3 spans 14 residues. CDR3 nucleotide sequence: TGTGCCAGCAGTTTAGGGACAGGGATTTATGGCTACACCTTC. This gives the protein CASSLGTGIYGYTF.

This clone has a handful of counts. The chain couples TRBV6-1 to TRBJ1-5; D gene ambiguous. V was cut by 4 bases and J by 4 bases, with 8 bases left in between. The CDR3 is 13 residues long. Per the germline V gene, CDR1 is MNHNS and CDR2 is SASEGT. For the CDR3, the DNA is TGTGCCAGCAGTGTTACATGGAATCAGCCCCAGCATTTT. This gives the protein CASSVTWNQPQHF.

CDR3 sequence: CASRKWMGSGNTIYF. CDR3 DNA: TGTGCCAGTAGGAAATGGATGGGCTCTGGAAACACCATATATTTT. The chain links TRBV19 to TRBJ1-3; D gene unclear. Germline-derived CDR1 and CDR2 are LNHDA and SQIVND (reference sequence). V shed 6 bases and J shed 0 bases, with 12 bases lying between them. The CDR3 is made up of 15 amino acids.

The V call is TRBV11-1, the J call TRBJ2-2; 11 bases are shared with TRBD2. This CDR3 is built from 17 residues. CDR1 and CDR2 from the germline V gene are SGHAT and FQDESV (reference sequence). Trimming at V came to 5 bases and at J to 7 bases, leaving 12 bases not matched to a gene. The CDR3 DNA reads TGTGCCAGCAGCCCTAAGTCCCTAGCGGGAGGTCACGGGGAGCTGTTTTTT. Translating it yields CASSPKSLAGGHGELFF.

This clone was detected once. The V gene is TRBV6-4, the J gene TRBJ2-7, with 9 bases lining up with TRBD1. CDR3 length: 15 residues. The V gene end was trimmed by 5 bases and the J gene end by 0 bases; junction bases not matched to a gene: 5. Germline V gene data show CDR1 as MRHNA and CDR2 as SNTAGT. CDR3 region: CASSMGTGHSYEQYF. CDR3 bases: TGTGCCAGCAGTATGGGGACAGGGCACTCCTACGAGCAGTACTTC.

This sequence joins TRBV27 and TRBJ2-6, with TRBD1 as a possible D gene (5 bases). The V end was cut by 4 bases, the J end by 0 bases, with 10 bases between. The CDR3 length is 16 residues. Germline CDR1 and CDR2: MNHEY and SMNVEV (reference sequence). The CDR3 nucleotides are TGTGCCAGCAGTTCCCGACAGTTCTCTGGGGCCAACGTCCTGACTTTC. It is translated as CASSSRQFSGANVLTF.

V is TRBV5-4 and J is TRBJ2-7, with D hard to call. Germline V gene lookup returns CDR1 SGHNT and CDR2 YYREEE (reference sequence). The V end was cut by 0 bases, the J end by 2 bases, with 12 bases between. The CDR3 is 15 residues long. As DNA, the CDR3 is TGTGCCAGCAGCTTGGCCGGTGTAACAACCTACGAGCAGTACTTC. This codes for CASSLAGVTTYEQYF.

This chain uses TRBV6-5 with TRBJ2-1; 8 nucleotides line up with TRBD2. The J segment lost 7 bases and the V segment lost 6 bases, leaving 2 bases of the junction unmatched. CDR1 and CDR2 from the germline V gene are MNHEY and SVGAGI. CDR3 length equals 12 residues. Written as DNA, the CDR3 is TGTGCCAGCAGGAGCGGGAGTAATGAGCAGTTCTTC. It yields the protein CASRSGSNEQFF.

The chain has TRBV30 and TRBJ1-4, with D unresolved. Germline CDR1 and CDR2: GTSNPN and SVGIG (reference sequence). This CDR3 is 15 amino acids long. Trimming removed 4 bases from V and 6 bases from J, with 18 bases in between. The CDR3 DNA follows: TGTGCCTGGATCCCGGTGACCTTGGTCTATGAAAAACTGTTTTTT. This encodes CAWIPVTLVYEKLFF.

This clone was counted a single time. The V gene is TRBV7-6, the J gene TRBJ2-7; 8 nucleotides match TRBD2. Germline V lookup: CDR1 SGHVS, CDR2 FNYEAQ. This CDR3 has 16 amino acids. After removal of 5 bases from V and 0 bases from J, the junction contained 9 bases not matched to a gene. DNA for the CDR3: TGTGCCAGCAGCCCTCGGGGGGGTAGGGGCTCCTACGAGCAGTACTTC. Translating it yields CASSPRGGRGSYEQYF. Based on the CDR3 plus reference TRBV7-6 and TRBJ2-7, the full variable domain is GAGVSQSPRYKVTKRGQDVALRCDPISGHVSLYWYRQALGQGPEFLTYFNYEAQQDKSGLPNDRFSAERPEGSISTLTIQRTEQRDSAMYRCASSPRGGRGSYEQYFGPGTRLTVT.

The chain is built from TRBV27 and TRBJ2-1; 9 bases fit TRBD2. The V gene end was trimmed by 1 base and the J gene end by 6 bases; junction bases not matched to a gene: 10. The CDR3 length is 17 residues. The germline V gene has CDR1 MNHEY and CDR2 SMNVEV (reference sequence). The CDR3 DNA reads TGTGCCAGCAGTTTATGGGCGGGGGGGGCTCTATTCAATGAGCAGTTCTTC. Its translation: CASSLWAGGALFNEQFF.

This clone was seen just once. In the same sample, other DNA sequences code for this CDR3. The rearrangement joins TRBV28 to TRBJ1-1; D gene uncertain. Germline CDR1 reads MDHEN; CDR2 reads SYDVKM. V was shortened by 1 base and J by 3 bases, with 3 bases between the two germline ends. This CDR3 region has 12 residues. CDR3 sequence reads: CASSLSHTEAFF. The DNA of the CDR3 is TGTGCCAGCAGTTTATCCCACACTGAAGCTTTCTTT.

This chain joins TRBV6-5 and TRBJ2-7; 8 nucleotides match TRBD2. The J segment lost 7 bases and the V segment lost 5 bases, leaving 7 bases of the junction unmatched. The CDR3 is made up of 13 amino acids. Germline V lookup: CDR1 MNHEY, CDR2 SVGAGI. CDR3 in amino acids: CASSRGLAREQYF. The CDR3 nucleotides are TGTGCCAGCAGTCGCGGACTAGCACGGGAGCAGTACTTC.

The rearrangement uses TRBV4-1 and TRBJ1-1; D unclear. The germline V gene encodes CDR1 MGHRA and CDR2 YSYEKL. V shed 0 bases and J shed 1 base, with 24 bases lying between them. This CDR3 contains 20 residues. The CDR3 DNA reads as TGCGCCAGCAGCCAAGAGAGAGAATTGTGGGCATTAGGCCAGAACACTGAAGCTTTCTTT. This gives the protein CASSQERELWALGQNTEAFF.

This chain connects TRBV19 to TRBJ1-5; D call uncertain. The CDR3 loop spans 15 amino acids. Trimming left V 2 bases short and J 0 bases short, with 8 bases between. From germline, CDR1 is LNHDA and CDR2 SQIVND (reference sequence). Written as DNA, the CDR3 is TGTGCCAGTAGTATACGGGCAGATAGCAATCAGCCCCAGCATTTT. As protein: CASSIRADSNQPQHF.